This entry lists 19 T cell receptor beta chains sequenced from one sample in a study of T cell responses to AZD1222 COVID-19 vaccine. TCRdb keeps only in-frame clones here, not all; method: immunoSEQ multiplex PCR. The sample consists of around 150,000 clones, about nine tenths of them appearing once. This material consisted of peripheral blood, taken 28 days after the second AZD1222 dose. The receptors were gathered from an adult who received the AZD1222 COVID-19 vaccine.

This chain links TRBV18 with TRBJ2-7; TRBD1 matches at 9 bases. Losses at the gene ends were 2 bases for V and 5 bases for J; bases not matched to a gene: 7. This CDR3 has 15 residues. Germline loops: CDR1 KGHSH, CDR2 LQKENI. The CDR3 DNA follows: TGTGCCAGCTCACCATTGGACAGGGGCATCCACGAGCAGTACTTC. Translated, it gives CASSPLDRGIHEQYF.

This chain connects TRBV29-1 to TRBJ1-6, with unresolved D. Looked up from germline, CDR1 is SQVTM and CDR2 is ANQGSEA. The CDR3 runs to 16 residues. Trimming shortened V by 1 base and J by 7 bases, and 17 bases separated the two germline ends. The CDR3 DNA reads TGCAGCGTTGAAGTCTCCTCGGGCATGGGGAATTCACCCCTCCACTTT. Translating gives CSVEVSSGMGNSPLHF.

J is TRBJ1-2 and V is TRBV6-5; 9 bases fit TRBD1. Germline V CDR1 and CDR2: MNHEY, SVGAGI. The CDR3 contains 15 residues. V gave up 2 bases and J gave up 5 bases; unmatched junction bases: 6. CDR3 coding DNA: TGTGCCAGCAGTTACGCGACAGGGGGGGAGTATGGCTACACCTTC. Encoded protein: CASSYATGGEYGYTF.

The CDR3 DNA sequence: TGCGCCAGCAGTAGCGCAGGCCTCTCTGGAAACACCATATATTTT. Its translation is CASSSAGLSGNTIYF. The genes are TRBV10-2 and TRBJ1-3; D is undetermined. The CDR3 length is 15 residues. Germline V gene data show CDR1 as WSHSY and CDR2 as SAAADI. V shed 5 bases and J shed 0 bases, with 11 bases lying between them.

The V call is TRBV6-5, the J call TRBJ1-2; 9 nucleotides agree with TRBD1. The germline V gene has CDR1 MNHEY and CDR2 SVGAGI. Unmatched junction bases numbered 6, after V lost 6 bases and J lost 4 bases. CDR3 size: 14 residues. The CDR3: CASRLQGAGYGYTF. CDR3 in DNA: TGTGCCAGCAGACTACAGGGGGCCGGCTATGGCTACACCTTC.

This clone was recorded once. The rearrangement uses TRBV18 and TRBJ1-3; TRBD1 might be the D (5 bases). CDR1 KGHSH and CDR2 LQKENI come from the germline V gene. V was shortened by 3 bases and J by 0 bases, with 9 bases between the two germline ends. There are 15 residues in the CDR3. The CDR3 DNA sequence: TGTGCCAGCTCACCCGTGGGGCTCTCTGGAAACACCATATATTTT. Translating gives CASSPVGLSGNTIYF.

CDR3 loop: CASSQFLGSPLHF. Here the CDR3 DNA reads TGTGCCAGCAGCCAATTTCTTGGCTCACCCCTCCACTTT. The chain couples TRBV3-1 (or the pseudogene TRBV3-2) to TRBJ1-6; D unresolved. The CDR3 sequence is 13 residues long. CDR1 is LGHDT and CDR2 is YNNKEL in the germline V gene (reference sequence). V dropped 2 bases and J dropped 10 bases, with 9 bases sitting between them.

V and J are TRBV6-2 or TRBV6-3 and TRBJ2-3; D might be TRBD2 (5 bases). The V end lost 6 bases, the J end lost 0 bases, and 16 bases lay between the germline ends. The CDR3 is 16 residues long. The germline CDR1 and CDR2 sequences are MNHEY and SVGEGT. The CDR3 nucleotides read TGTGCCAGCAGCGGAAGACTGACTACTAGCACAGATACGCAGTATTTT. This translates into CASSGRLTTSTDTQYF.

The sample holds a few counts of this clone. The rearrangement uses TRBV5-6 and TRBJ1-5, with a weak D call TRBD1 (6 bases). The CDR3 contains 14 residues. V lost 4 bases and J 2 bases, leaving 10 bases between the germline ends. Germline V CDR1 and CDR2: SGHDT, YYEEEE. The chain's CDR3 is CASSRQAGNQPQHF. Written as DNA, the CDR3 is TGTGCCAGCAGCCGACAGGCGGGCAATCAGCCCCAGCATTTT.

The chain combines TRBV3-1 (or the pseudogene TRBV3-2) with TRBJ1-2; D is possibly TRBD1 (6 bases). V was trimmed by 0 bases and J by 1 base, leaving 15 bases between them. The CDR3 loop spans 17 amino acids. Germline V gene data show CDR1 as LGHDT and CDR2 as YNNKEL (reference sequence). The CDR3 loop reads CASSQDPRGKSNYGYTF. The CDR3, as DNA: TGTGCCAGCAGCCAAGATCCCAGGGGAAAGAGTAACTATGGCTACACCTTC.

This chain connects TRBV30 to TRBJ1-2, with 7 bases fitting TRBD1. The ends lost 7 bases at V and 4 bases at J; junction bases unmatched: 12. The CDR3 runs 14 residues. Germline assignment: CDR1 GTSNPN and CDR2 SVGIG (reference sequence). CDR3 sequence: CASPRTGASYGYTF. CDR3 bases: TGTGCCTCACCCCGAACAGGGGCGAGCTATGGCTACACCTTC.

This chain uses TRBV5-1 with TRBJ2-5; TRBD2 might be the D (6 bases). Germline loops: CDR1 SGHRS, CDR2 YFSETQ. This CDR3 is 14 amino acids long. V lost 10 bases, J lost 2 bases, and 18 bases lay in between. CDR3 loop: CAGSDPGEQETQYF. CDR3 in DNA: TGCGCCGGAAGTGATCCGGGAGAACAAGAGACCCAGTACTTC.

The chain couples TRBV2 to TRBJ1-2; TRBD1 might be the D (6 bases). Germline V gives CDR1 SNHLY, CDR2 FYNNEI. The ends were cut back, 11 bases at V and 7 bases at J, with 17 bases in the middle. There are 12 residues in the CDR3. The DNA of the CDR3 is TGTGCCCGCACCAGGGGCCGGATTGGCTACACCTTC. Protein sequence: CARTRGRIGYTF.

The V call is TRBV7-2, the J call TRBJ2-7, with TRBD1 matching over 7 bases. V gave up 4 bases and J gave up 3 bases; unmatched junction bases: 6. Germline V gives CDR1 SGHTA, CDR2 FQGNSA. The length of the CDR3 is 14 residues. The CDR3 nucleotides are TGTGCCAGCAGCTCGCCGGGACAGCGCTACGAGCAGTACTTC. It specifies CASSSPGQRYEQYF.

The chain has TRBV6-5 and TRBJ1-5; D is unresolved. The CDR3 extends over 14 amino acids. CDR1 and CDR2 (germline): MNHEY, SVGAGI. The V end lost 5 bases, the J end lost 0 bases, and 8 bases lay between the germline ends. The CDR3 coding sequence is TGTGCCAGCAGTATCGATATTAGCAATCAGCCCCAGCATTTT. This sequence encodes CASSIDISNQPQHF.

The rearrangement uses TRBV5-1 and TRBJ2-3; D uncertain. This CDR3 contains 13 residues. The V gene lost 5 bases and the J gene lost 0 bases, with 7 bases spanning the gap. Germline V gene sequence: CDR1 SGHRS, CDR2 YFSETQ. As DNA, the CDR3 is TGCGCCAGCAGTCAACGGAGCACAGATACGCAGTATTTT. Amino acids: CASSQRSTDTQYF.

The V gene is TRBV6-5, the J gene TRBJ1-1, with D maybe TRBD1 (5 bases). CDR1 and CDR2 (germline): MNHEY, SVGAGI. This CDR3 has 11 amino acids. Trimming cost V 7 bases and J 4 bases, with 7 bases left between them. CDR3 in DNA: TGTGCCAGCACAAGGGGCACTGAAGCTTTCTTT. This encodes CASTRGTEAFF.

The J gene is TRBJ1-6, the V gene TRBV5-4; D unclear. Germline assignment: CDR1 SGHNT and CDR2 YYREEE (reference sequence). The CDR3 sequence is 17 residues long. V was shortened by 0 bases and J by 0 bases, with 10 bases between the two germline ends. CDR3 loop: CASSLGGGSSYNSPLHF. For the CDR3, the DNA is TGTGCCAGCAGCTTGGGGGGAGGGAGCTCCTATAATTCACCCCTCCACTTT.

The rearrangement uses TRBV5-1 and TRBJ2-1; 8 bases agree with TRBD1. This CDR3 spans 16 amino acids. Germline CDR1 SGHRS, CDR2 YFSETQ. V lost 0 bases to trimming and J lost 1 base; unmatched junction nucleotides: 3. As DNA, the CDR3 is TGCGCCAGCAGCTTGGAAAGGACAGGGTCCTACAATGAGCAGTTCTTC. This gives the protein CASSLERTGSYNEQFF.